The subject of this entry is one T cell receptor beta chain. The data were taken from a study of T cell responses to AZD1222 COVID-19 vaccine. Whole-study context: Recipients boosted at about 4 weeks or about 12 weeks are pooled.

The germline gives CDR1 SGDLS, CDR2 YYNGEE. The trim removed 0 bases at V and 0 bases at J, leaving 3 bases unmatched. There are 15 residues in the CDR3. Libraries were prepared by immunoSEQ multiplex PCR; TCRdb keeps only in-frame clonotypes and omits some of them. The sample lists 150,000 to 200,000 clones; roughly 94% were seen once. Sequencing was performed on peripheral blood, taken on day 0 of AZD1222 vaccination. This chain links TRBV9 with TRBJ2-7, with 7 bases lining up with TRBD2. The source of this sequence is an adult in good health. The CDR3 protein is CASSVGQRGSYEQYF. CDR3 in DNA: TGTGCCAGCAGCGTAGGGCAGCGGGGCTCCTACGAGCAGTACTTC.